These 23 T cell receptor beta chains originate from one sample sequenced in a study of T cell changes during pregnancy in multiple sclerosis. Data came from immunoSEQ multiplex PCR; TCRdb stores just in-frame clones and leaves some out. Of tens of thousands of clones listed, roughly 94% are singletons. The sequencing here drew on CD4+ T cells from peripheral blood mononuclear cells, taken in the second trimester of pregnancy. Every receptor here comes from a female donor with multiple sclerosis, enrolled in a pregnancy study.

The chain carries TRBV7-8 and TRBJ2-5; 13 nucleotides align to TRBD2. V trimming: 3 bases; J trimming: 10 bases; junction bases outside the gene matches: 11. From germline, CDR1 is SGHVS and CDR2 FQNEAQ. This CDR3 is 16 amino acids long. The CDR3 is CASSLGRTSGGVVQYF. The CDR3 DNA reads TGTGCCAGCAGCTTGGGTCGGACTAGCGGGGGAGTGGTCCAGTACTTC.

In nucleotides, the CDR3 is TGTGCCAGCAGCTTGGAACCCGGGACAAAGATCAATGAGCAGTTCTTC. It translates to CASSLEPGTKINEQFF. The J gene is TRBJ2-1, the V gene TRBV5-5; weak D call: TRBD1 (6 bases). The V end was cut by 0 bases, the J end by 6 bases, with 16 bases between. Germline assignment: CDR1 SGHKS and CDR2 YYEKEE (reference sequence). CDR3 length: 16 residues.

CDR3 DNA sequence: TGTGCCACCAGCAGAGTCAGGACAGGGAGGGAAAAACTGTTTTTT. Protein: CATSRVRTGREKLFF. The V and J genes are TRBV15 and TRBJ1-4; 8 positions match TRBD1. CDR1 and CDR2 from the germline V gene are LNHNV and YYDKDF (reference sequence). The junction had 6 bases not matched to a gene; V was cut back by 1 base and J by 8 bases. CDR3 length: 15 residues.

This clone was seen only once. The genes are TRBV6-6 and TRBJ1-5; 8 positions match TRBD1. Germline CDR1 reads MNHNY; CDR2 reads SVGAGI (reference sequence). The V gene end was trimmed by 2 bases and the J gene end by 6 bases; junction bases not matched to a gene: 6. There are 15 residues in the CDR3. The CDR3 region has the DNA TGTGCCAGCAGTTACGGCGACAGGGGTCCTCAGCCCCAGCATTTT. Amino acids: CASSYGDRGPQPQHF.

The chain employs TRBV6-1 and TRBJ1-1; D remains unclear. This CDR3 has 12 residues. Germline lookup yields CDR1 MNHNS and CDR2 SASEGT. V was pared by 1 base and J by 6 bases, with 6 bases between. The CDR3 is CASSEVTAEAFF. The CDR3 DNA follows: TGTGCCAGCAGTGAAGTAACAGCTGAAGCTTTCTTT.

The chain joins TRBV5-4 to TRBJ1-1, with TRBD1 matching over 7 bases. The germline V gene encodes CDR1 SGHNT and CDR2 YYREEE (reference sequence). After removal of 4 bases from V and 3 bases from J, the junction contained 6 bases not matched to a gene. CDR3 size: 14 residues. CDR3 sequence (DNA): TGTGCCAGCAGCACTGTACAGGGGTACACTGAAGCTTTCTTT. This sequence encodes CASSTVQGYTEAFF.

The genes are TRBV7-3 and TRBJ2-1; D possibly corresponds to TRBD2 (6 bases). Trimming pared 5 bases from V and 7 bases from J, leaving 21 bases between. CDR1 and CDR2 from the germline V gene are SGHTA and FQGTGA. The CDR3 loop spans 16 amino acids. CDR3 protein: CASSLNGGVFENEQFF. The CDR3, as DNA: TGTGCCAGCAGCCTTAACGGCGGGGTCTTCGAGAATGAGCAGTTCTTC. Full variable domain (remainder filled in from reference TRBV7-3 and TRBJ2-1): GAGVSQTPSNKVTEKGKYVELRCDPISGHTALYWYRQSLGQGPEFLIYFQGTGAADDSGLPNDRFFAVRPEGSVSTLKIQRTERGDSAVYLCASSLNGGVFENEQFFGPGTRLTVL.

The rearrangement uses TRBV30 and TRBJ2-7; tentatively, D is TRBD1 (5 bases). The CDR3 totals 15 residues. The V gene lost 3 bases and the J gene lost 6 bases, with 21 bases spanning the gap. Germline values: CDR1 GTSNPN, CDR2 SVGIG (reference sequence). The CDR3 DNA reads as TGTGCCTGGAGCCAGCCAGGCAGGAGAAGGGGCGAGCAGTACTTC. Its protein product is CAWSQPGRRRGEQYF.

The chain combines TRBV7-8 with TRBJ2-1; 10 bases agree with TRBD2. Germline CDR1 SGHVS, CDR2 FQNEAQ. Unmatched junction bases numbered 3, after V lost 0 bases and J lost 4 bases. This CDR3 has 16 amino acids. CDR3 nucleotides: TGTGCCAGCAGCTTAGCTGCTAGCGGGGGTTACAATGAGCAGTTCTTC. As protein: CASSLAASGGYNEQFF.

J is TRBJ2-1 and V is TRBV9; 8 positions agree with TRBD2. CDR1 and CDR2 from the germline V gene are SGDLS and YYNGEE. The ends lost 7 bases at V and 6 bases at J; junction bases unmatched: 15. The CDR3 runs 16 residues. The CDR3 loop is CASAYSAGGAFNEQFF. Here the CDR3 DNA reads TGTGCCAGCGCCTATTCCGCGGGGGGCGCCTTCAATGAGCAGTTCTTC.

V gene TRBV18 combines with J gene TRBJ2-7; perhaps TRBD2 as D (5 bases). Germline V CDR1 and CDR2: KGHSH, LQKENI. V lost 1 base and J lost 4, with 8 bases in between. The CDR3 runs to 13 residues. The CDR3 region has the DNA TGTGCCAGCTCACCACTGGGCGGGTACGAGCAGTACTTC. This translates into CASSPLGGYEQYF.

This chain links TRBV6-5 with TRBJ1-2; D uncertain. The CDR3 runs to 14 residues. The V end was cut by 0 bases, the J end by 2 bases, with 7 bases between. Germline V gene data show CDR1 as MNHEY and CDR2 as SVGAGI. The CDR3 DNA reads TGTGCCAGCAGTTACTCGGGCAAGAACTATGGCTACACCTTC. Protein product: CASSYSGKNYGYTF.

This chain joins TRBV7-3 and TRBJ2-1; D may be TRBD1 (5 bases). Germline assignment: CDR1 SGHTA and CDR2 FQGTGA. The length of the CDR3 is 14 residues. Trimming took 0 bases from V and 5 from J, leaving 8 bases between them. The CDR3 DNA follows: TGTGCCAGCAGCTTAACCGGACAAAACAATGAGCAGTTCTTC. As protein: CASSLTGQNNEQFF.

The chain couples TRBV6-5 to TRBJ1-1; tentatively, D is TRBD1 (6 bases). This CDR3 has 13 residues. In germline, CDR1 is MNHEY, CDR2 SVGAGI. V was pared by 3 bases and J by 4 bases, with 9 bases between. The CDR3 reads CASSYGGGTEAFF. The CDR3 nucleotides read TGTGCCAGCAGTTATGGGGGCGGCACTGAAGCTTTCTTT.

This chain links TRBV6-5 with TRBJ1-6; no firm D call. The V gene lost 7 bases and the J gene lost 6 bases, with 7 bases spanning the gap. This CDR3 has 12 amino acids. Germline V gene sequence: CDR1 MNHEY, CDR2 SVGAGI. CDR3 nucleotide sequence: TGTGCCAGCACCTTCGGTAATTCACCCCTCCACTTT. Its protein product is CASTFGNSPLHF.

The chain carries TRBV5-1 and TRBJ1-2, with D maybe TRBD1 (6 bases). Germline CDR1 SGHRS, CDR2 YFSETQ. V gave up 4 bases and J gave up 1 base, with 8 bases separating them. The CDR3 totals 13 residues. DNA for the CDR3: TGCGCCAGCAGCAAGGACAGTAACTATGGCTACACCTTC. Protein sequence: CASSKDSNYGYTF.

Only a few counts were recorded for this clone. This chain connects TRBV18 to TRBJ1-5, with D possibly being TRBD1 (5 bases). Per germline, CDR1 KGHSH and CDR2 LQKENI. V lost 2 bases, J lost 1 base, and 12 bases lay in between. The CDR3 loop spans 16 amino acids. The chain's CDR3 is CASSPLGGGSNQPQHF. CDR3 in DNA: TGTGCCAGCTCACCATTGGGGGGTGGGAGCAATCAGCCCCAGCATTTT.

Written as DNA, the CDR3 is TGTGCCAGCAGCAGGGGGGACAGTTATAATTCACCCCTCCACTTT. Protein: CASSRGDSYNSPLHF. The chain joins TRBV7-6 to TRBJ1-6; TRBD1 matches 7 bases. Looked up from germline, CDR1 is SGHVS and CDR2 is FNYEAQ. The CDR3 runs to 15 residues. After removal of 5 bases from V and 4 bases from J, the junction contained 5 bases not matched to a gene.

The gene calls are TRBV30 and TRBJ1-2; D might be TRBD1 (5 bases). The length of the CDR3 is 12 residues. V was shortened by 5 bases and J by 8 bases, with 15 bases between the two germline ends. The germline V gene encodes CDR1 GTSNPN and CDR2 SVGIG (reference sequence). This CDR3 reads CAWSIRQRGYTF. The CDR3 DNA reads TGTGCCTGGTCAATCCGACAGAGGGGCTACACCTTC.

V gene TRBV7-3 combines with J gene TRBJ2-1, with TRBD1 as a possible D gene (5 bases). V was clipped by 2 bases and J by 10 bases, with 9 bases between them. This CDR3 is built from 12 residues. Germline V CDR1 and CDR2: SGHTA, FQGTGA. Here the CDR3 reads CASSLFRQEQFF. In DNA form, the CDR3 reads TGTGCCAGCAGCTTATTCCGACAGGAGCAGTTCTTC.

A remark on this clone: Sequence at one end of the junction differs from germline and may be a read error. CDR3 coding DNA: TGTGCCAGCAGCCTAGCGGGGGGGCAGTTGGATGAGCAGTTCTTC. Protein sequence: CASSLAGGQLDEQFF. The V call is TRBV7-9, the J call TRBJ2-1, with 12 bases fitting TRBD2. Germline V CDR1 and CDR2: SEHNR, FQNEAQ (reference sequence). The length of the CDR3 is 15 residues.

The chain employs TRBV11-1 and TRBJ2-7; no firm D call. This CDR3 is built from 14 residues. Per germline, CDR1 SGHAT and CDR2 FQDESV (reference sequence). Trimming removed 4 bases at V and 1 base at J, with 11 bases between. The CDR3 reads CASSYLAASYEQYF. CDR3 nucleotides: TGTGCCAGCAGCTACCTTGCGGCATCCTACGAGCAGTACTTC.

The V call is TRBV18, the J call TRBJ2-5, with 14 bases lining up with TRBD2. V lost 3 bases to trimming and J lost 4 bases; unmatched junction nucleotides: 1. The CDR3 is 15 amino acids. Looked up from germline, CDR1 is KGHSH and CDR2 is LQKENI. In DNA form, the CDR3 reads TGTGCCAGCTCACCTGGACTAGCGGGGGGAGAGACCCAGTACTTC. Translated: CASSPGLAGGETQYF.